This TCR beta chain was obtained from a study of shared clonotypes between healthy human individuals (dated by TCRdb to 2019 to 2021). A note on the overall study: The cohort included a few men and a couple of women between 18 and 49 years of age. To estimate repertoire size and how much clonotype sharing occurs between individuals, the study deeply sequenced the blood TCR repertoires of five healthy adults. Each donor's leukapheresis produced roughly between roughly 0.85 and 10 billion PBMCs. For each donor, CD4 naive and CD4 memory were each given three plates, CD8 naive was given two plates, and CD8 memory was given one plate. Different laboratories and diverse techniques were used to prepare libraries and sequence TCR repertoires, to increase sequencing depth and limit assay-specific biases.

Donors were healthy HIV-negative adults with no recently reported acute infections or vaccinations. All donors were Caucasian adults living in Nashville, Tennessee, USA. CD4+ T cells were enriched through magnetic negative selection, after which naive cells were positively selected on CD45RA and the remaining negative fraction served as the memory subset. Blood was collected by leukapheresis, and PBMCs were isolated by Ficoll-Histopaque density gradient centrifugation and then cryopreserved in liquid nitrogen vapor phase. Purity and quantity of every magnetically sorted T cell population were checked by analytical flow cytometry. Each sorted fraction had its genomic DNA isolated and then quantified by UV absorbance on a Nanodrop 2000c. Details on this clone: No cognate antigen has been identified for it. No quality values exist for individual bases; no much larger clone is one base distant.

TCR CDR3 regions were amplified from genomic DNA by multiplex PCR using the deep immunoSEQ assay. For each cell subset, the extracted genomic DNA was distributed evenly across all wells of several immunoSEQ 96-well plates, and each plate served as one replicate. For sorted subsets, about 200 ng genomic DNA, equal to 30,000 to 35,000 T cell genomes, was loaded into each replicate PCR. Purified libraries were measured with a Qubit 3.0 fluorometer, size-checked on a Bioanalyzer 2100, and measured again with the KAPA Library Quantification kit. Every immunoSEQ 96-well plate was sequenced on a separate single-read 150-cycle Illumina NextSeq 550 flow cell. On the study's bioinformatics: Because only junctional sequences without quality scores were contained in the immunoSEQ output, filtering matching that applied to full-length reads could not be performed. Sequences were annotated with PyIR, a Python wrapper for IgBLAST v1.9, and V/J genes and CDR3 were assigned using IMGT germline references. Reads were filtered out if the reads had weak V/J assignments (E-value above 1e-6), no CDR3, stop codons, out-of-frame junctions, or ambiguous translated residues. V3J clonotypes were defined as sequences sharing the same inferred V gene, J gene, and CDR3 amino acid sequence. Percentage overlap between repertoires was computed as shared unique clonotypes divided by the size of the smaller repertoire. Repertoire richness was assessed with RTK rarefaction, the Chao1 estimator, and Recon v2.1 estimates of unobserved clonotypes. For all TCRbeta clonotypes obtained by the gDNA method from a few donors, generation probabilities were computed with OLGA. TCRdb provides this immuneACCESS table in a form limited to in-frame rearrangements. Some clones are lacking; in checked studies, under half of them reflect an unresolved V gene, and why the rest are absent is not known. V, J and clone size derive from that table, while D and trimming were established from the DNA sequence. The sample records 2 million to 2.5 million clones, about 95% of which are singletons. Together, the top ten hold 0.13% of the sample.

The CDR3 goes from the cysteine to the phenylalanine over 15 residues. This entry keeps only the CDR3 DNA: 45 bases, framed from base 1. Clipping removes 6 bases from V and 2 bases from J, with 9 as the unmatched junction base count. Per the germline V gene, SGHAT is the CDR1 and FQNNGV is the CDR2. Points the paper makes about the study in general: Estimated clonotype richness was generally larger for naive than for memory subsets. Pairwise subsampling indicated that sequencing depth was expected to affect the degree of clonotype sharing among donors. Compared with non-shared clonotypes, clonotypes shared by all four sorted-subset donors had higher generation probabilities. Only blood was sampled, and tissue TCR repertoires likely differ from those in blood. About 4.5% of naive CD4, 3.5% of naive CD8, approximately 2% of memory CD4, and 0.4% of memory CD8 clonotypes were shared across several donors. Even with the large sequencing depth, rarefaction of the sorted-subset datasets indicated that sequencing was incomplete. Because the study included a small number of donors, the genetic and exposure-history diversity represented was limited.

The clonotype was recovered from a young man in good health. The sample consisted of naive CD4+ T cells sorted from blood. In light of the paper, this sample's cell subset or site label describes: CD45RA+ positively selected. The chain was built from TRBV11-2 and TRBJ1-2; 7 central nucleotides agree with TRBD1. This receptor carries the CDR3 CASSYRETGNYGYTF. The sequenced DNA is TGTGCCAGCAGTTATAGGGAGACAGGGAACTATGGCTACACCTTC.